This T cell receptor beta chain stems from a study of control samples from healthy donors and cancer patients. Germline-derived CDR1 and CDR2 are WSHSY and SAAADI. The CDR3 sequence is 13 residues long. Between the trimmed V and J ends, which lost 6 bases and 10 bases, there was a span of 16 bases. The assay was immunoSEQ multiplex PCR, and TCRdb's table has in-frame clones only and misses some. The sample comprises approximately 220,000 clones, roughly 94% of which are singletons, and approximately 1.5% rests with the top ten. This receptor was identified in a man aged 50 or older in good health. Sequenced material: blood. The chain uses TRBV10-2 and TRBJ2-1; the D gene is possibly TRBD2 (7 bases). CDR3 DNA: TGCGCCAGCAGGGGGATGGGGGGGCAAGAGCAGTTCTTC. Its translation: CASRGMGGQEQFF.